This T cell receptor beta chain derives from a study of control samples from healthy donors and cancer patients. The V gene lost 1 base and the J gene lost 4 bases, with 3 bases spanning the gap. This CDR3 has 11 amino acids. Looked up from germline, CDR1 is SGHDT and CDR2 is YYEEEE. Only in-frame clones appear in the TCRdb table, and some are missing; sequencing was by immunoSEQ multiplex PCR. The sample includes about 84,000 clones, 91% seen only once; the top ten take approximately 18%. The V gene is TRBV5-6, the J gene TRBJ2-7, with D hard to call. Sequenced sample: blood. The clonotype comes from a man aged 45-60 years in good health. CDR3 protein: CASSLIYEQYF. In nucleotides, the CDR3 is TGTGCCAGCAGCTTGATTTACGAGCAGTACTTC.